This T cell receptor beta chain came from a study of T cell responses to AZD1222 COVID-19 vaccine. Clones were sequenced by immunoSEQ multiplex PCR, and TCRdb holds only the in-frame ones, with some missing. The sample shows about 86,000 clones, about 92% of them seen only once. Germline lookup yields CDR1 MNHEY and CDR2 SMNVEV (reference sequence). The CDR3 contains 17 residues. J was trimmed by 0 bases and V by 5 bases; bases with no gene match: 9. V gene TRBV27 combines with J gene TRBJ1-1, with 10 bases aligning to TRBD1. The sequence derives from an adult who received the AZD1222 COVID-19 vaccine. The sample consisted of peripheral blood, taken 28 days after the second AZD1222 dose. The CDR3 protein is CASSRRQGADLNTEAFF. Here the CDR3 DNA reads TGTGCCAGCAGTCGTAGACAGGGGGCTGATCTGAACACTGAAGCTTTCTTT.